This TCR beta chain comes out of a study of T cells in localized non-small cell lung cancer. Assay used: immunoSEQ multiplex PCR; TCRdb lists only in-frame clones, some missing. The repertoire includes roughly 50,000 clones, roughly four fifths of them detected once, and just under 20% sits in the top ten. This TCR derives from a female donor of 60 years or more with stage II squamous cell lung carcinoma. The material was peripheral blood, obtained before any cancer treatment.

The CDR3 loop reads CASSFGNKQETQYF. CDR3 DNA sequence: TGTGCCAGCAGCTTTGGGAACAAACAAGAGACCCAGTACTTC. The V gene is TRBV5-4, the J gene TRBJ2-5, with D unclear. The CDR3 runs to 14 residues. Germline V gives CDR1 SGHNT, CDR2 YYREEE (reference sequence). The V end lost 2 bases, the J end lost 2 bases, and 10 bases lay between the germline ends. The full variable domain, in which reference TRBV5-4 and TRBJ2-5 provide the parts outside the CDR3, is ETGVTQSPTHLIKTRGQQVTLRCSSQSGHNTVSWYQQALGQGPQFIFQYYREEENGRGNFPPRFSGLQFPNYSSELNVNALELDDSALYLCASSFGNKQETQYFGPGTRLLVL.